Following are 20 T cell receptor beta chains from one sample sequenced in a study of blood T cell repertoires in COVID-19. Using immunoSEQ multiplex PCR, the repertoire was profiled, and TCRdb retains in-frame clones only, with some absent. The sample shows about 160,000 clones, 80% of them seen only once. Sequenced: PBMCs or T cells enriched from blood (not recorded which). All receptors derive from a man aged 35 to 55 who had recovered from COVID-19.

The chain links TRBV27 to TRBJ2-7; D might be TRBD1 (6 bases). Trimming left V 6 bases short and J 3 bases short, with 15 bases between. This CDR3 contains 14 residues. Germline loops: CDR1 MNHEY, CDR2 SMNVEV (reference sequence). The CDR3, as DNA: TGTGCCAGCAGCTATGGACAGACGCACTACGAGCAGTACTTC. Its protein product is CASSYGQTHYEQYF.

The chain joins TRBV18 to TRBJ1-5; D is unclear. The V gene lost 2 bases and the J gene lost 6 bases, with 17 bases spanning the gap. The CDR3 extends over 16 amino acids. The germline V gene encodes CDR1 KGHSH and CDR2 LQKENI. CDR3 nucleotides: TGTGCCAGCTCACCATCTCCAAGGCGGTGGTTTCAGCCCCAGCATTTT. Residues: CASSPSPRRWFQPQHF.

This clone was counted between two and nine times. The rearrangement links TRBV4-1 to TRBJ1-4, with 8 bases aligning to TRBD1. CDR3 length equals 16 residues. The germline CDR1 and CDR2 sequences are MGHRA and YSYEKL. The trim removed 1 base at V and 4 bases at J, leaving 5 bases unmatched. The CDR3 protein is CASSQGSGTGNEKLFF. CDR3 sequence (DNA): TGCGCCAGCAGCCAAGGGTCCGGGACAGGTAATGAAAAACTGTTTTTT.

The rearrangement links TRBV11-2 to TRBJ1-3; possible D gene TRBD1, 5 bases. The CDR3 is 15 residues long. Trimming left V 4 bases short and J 0 bases short, with 10 bases between. Germline V lookup: CDR1 SGHAT, CDR2 FQNNGV. CDR3 loop: CASSSGRVSGNTIYF. The CDR3 DNA reads as TGTGCCAGCAGCTCAGGCAGGGTCTCTGGAAACACCATATATTTT.

J is TRBJ1-1 and V is TRBV6-5, with a tentative D call TRBD1 (6 bases). Trimming pared 1 base from V and 2 bases from J, leaving 14 bases between. Germline values: CDR1 MNHEY, CDR2 SVGAGI. The CDR3 runs to 16 residues. CDR3 DNA sequence: TGTGCCAGCAGTTACTTGCAACAGGGAGATAACACTGAAGCTTTCTTT. Its protein product is CASSYLQQGDNTEAFF.

This clone appeared once. J is TRBJ2-7 and V is TRBV5-1, with 10 nucleotides matching TRBD1. In germline, CDR1 is SGHRS, CDR2 YFSETQ. V gave up 8 bases and J gave up 0 bases; unmatched junction bases: 2. This CDR3 region has 13 residues. CDR3 sequence (DNA): TGCGCCAGTGGGACAGGGGCCTCCTACGAGCAGTACTTC. Its translation: CASGTGASYEQYF.

This rearrangement joins TRBV7-2 to TRBJ2-3; possible D gene TRBD1, 6 bases. V was pared by 1 base and J by 0 bases, with 8 bases between. There are 15 residues in the CDR3. The germline V gene has CDR1 SGHTA and CDR2 FQGNSA. The CDR3 sequence: CASSLDRESTDTQYF. Written as DNA, the CDR3 is TGTGCCAGCAGCTTAGACAGGGAGAGCACAGATACGCAGTATTTT.

The chain recombines TRBV27 with TRBJ2-5; 8 positions match TRBD2. After removal of 5 bases from V and 4 bases from J, the junction contained 15 bases not matched to a gene. Germline loops: CDR1 MNHEY, CDR2 SMNVEV (reference sequence). The CDR3 consists of 17 residues. CDR3 protein: CASSAPLVAGSLETQYF. The CDR3, as DNA: TGTGCCAGCAGTGCCCCTCTCGTAGCGGGGTCCTTAGAGACCCAGTACTTC.

The chain is built from TRBV6-6 and TRBJ2-7; 8 bases match TRBD1. This CDR3 contains 14 residues. V gave up 6 bases and J gave up 7 bases; unmatched junction bases: 11. Germline-derived CDR1 and CDR2 are MNHNY and SVGAGI (reference sequence). The DNA of the CDR3 is TGTGCCAGCAGCCCTGGGACAGGATCTAGGGAGCAGTACGTC. It translates to CASSPGTGSREQYV.

The rearrangement uses TRBV27 and TRBJ1-1, with D perhaps TRBD1 (5 bases). The germline gives CDR1 MNHEY, CDR2 SMNVEV (reference sequence). V lost 2 bases and J 5 bases, leaving 12 bases between the germline ends. The CDR3 totals 14 residues. The CDR3 DNA reads as TGTGCCAGCAGTTTACAGGGATGGGGAACTGAAGCTTTCTTT. Protein product: CASSLQGWGTEAFF.

The chain recombines TRBV3-1 (or the pseudogene TRBV3-2) with TRBJ1-2; 8 bases line up with TRBD1. The CDR3 length is 18 residues. Trimming took 0 bases from V and 0 from J; bases not matched to a gene: 9. CDR1 and CDR2 from the germline V gene are LGHDT and YNNKEL (reference sequence). DNA of the CDR3: TGTGCCAGCAGCCAAGATTCGCCAGGGGGCGCAGCTAACTATGGCTACACCTTC. This encodes CASSQDSPGGAANYGYTF.

The V gene is TRBV6-5, the J gene TRBJ2-3, with TRBD1 matching 9 bases. Trimming at V came to 2 bases and at J to 5 bases, leaving 5 bases not matched to a gene. Per the germline V gene, CDR1 is MNHEY and CDR2 is SVGAGI. The CDR3 runs 15 residues. The DNA of the CDR3 is TGTGCCAGCAGTTACCAACAGGGGGCGCAAGATACGCAGTATTTT. It codes for CASSYQQGAQDTQYF.

CDR3 residues: CASSLEGENSPLHF. CDR3 in DNA: TGCGCCAGCAGCTTGGAAGGGGAAAATTCACCCCTCCACTTT. The chain links TRBV5-1 to TRBJ1-6; perhaps TRBD1 as D (5 bases). This CDR3 has 14 residues. Looked up from germline, CDR1 is SGHRS and CDR2 is YFSETQ. Trimming left V 0 bases short and J 7 bases short, with 8 bases between.

The chain recombines TRBV1 with TRBJ1-3. TRBV1 is deemed a pseudogene. CDR3 length equals 15 residues. CDR3 protein: CTSSQDRRIRNTIYF. The DNA for the CDR3 is TGCACCAGCAGCCAAGACCGGCGGATTCGGAACACCATATATTTT.

This chain uses TRBV7-3 with TRBJ2-1; 10 bases align to TRBD1. CDR1 and CDR2 from the germline V gene are SGHTA and FQGTGA. V shed 3 bases, J shed 8 bases, and the junction held 7 bases outside the gene matches. The CDR3 is made up of 15 amino acids. CDR3 sequence reads: CASSFGDRGRDEQFF. DNA for the CDR3: TGTGCCAGCAGCTTCGGGGACAGGGGCAGGGATGAGCAGTTCTTC. The full variable domain, with the rest looked up from reference TRBV7-3 and TRBJ2-1, is GAGVSQTPSNKVTEKGKYVELRCDPISGHTALYWYRQSLGQGPEFLIYFQGTGAADDSGLPNDRFFAVRPEGSVSTLKIQRTERGDSAVYLCASSFGDRGRDEQFFGPGTRLTVL.

Turning to this clone: Other nucleotide sequences from this sample produce the same CDR3. The rearrangement links TRBV5-1 to TRBJ2-1; the D gene is possibly TRBD2 (6 bases). This CDR3 has 14 residues. The V gene's germline CDR1 is SGHRS and CDR2 YFSETQ. The V end was cut by 2 bases, the J end by 4 bases, with 10 bases between. CDR3 loop: CASSFSGSYNEQFF. The DNA for the CDR3 is TGCGCCAGCAGCTTCAGCGGGTCTTACAATGAGCAGTTCTTC.

This clone turned up a few times. The V gene is TRBV30, the J gene TRBJ1-1, with D hard to call. CDR3 size: 14 residues. The germline V gene has CDR1 GTSNPN and CDR2 SVGIG (reference sequence). V lost 8 bases and J 3 bases, leaving 19 bases between the germline ends. CDR3 nucleotides: TGTGCCCGGAAAAACTCCCCGGCGGACACTGAAGCTTTCTTT. Its translation: CARKNSPADTEAFF.

This chain connects TRBV5-1 to TRBJ2-7; the match to TRBD1 covers 7 bases. This CDR3 comprises 13 residues. Germline CDR1 SGHRS, CDR2 YFSETQ. V lost 2 bases to trimming and J lost 3 bases; unmatched junction nucleotides: 2. The CDR3 DNA sequence: TGCGCCAGCAGCTTCGGACAGGACTACGAGCAGTACTTC. Its protein is CASSFGQDYEQYF.

The chain combines TRBV27 with TRBJ1-2, with 9 bases aligning to TRBD1. CDR3 size: 16 residues. Germline V lookup: CDR1 MNHEY, CDR2 SMNVEV (reference sequence). V trimming: 3 bases; J trimming: 3 bases; junction bases outside the gene matches: 8. CDR3 DNA: TGTGCCAGCAGTTTCCGGCGGACAGGGGAGTACTATGGCTACACCTTC. It is translated as CASSFRRTGEYYGYTF.

The genes are TRBV3-1 (or the pseudogene TRBV3-2) and TRBJ1-4; TRBD1 matches at 7 bases. Germline-derived CDR1 and CDR2 are LGHDT and YNNKEL (reference sequence). The trim removed 5 bases at V and 3 bases at J, leaving 6 bases unmatched. The CDR3 sequence is 15 residues long. The CDR3 loop is CASSGGTAANEKLFF. The CDR3 DNA follows: TGTGCCAGCAGCGGTGGGACAGCGGCTAATGAAAAACTGTTTTTT.